This TCR beta chain comes out of a study of graft-versus-host responses after intestinal transplantation. Study results and limitations: Among circulating GvH clones, peak levels were associated with early post-transplant declines in HvG clones. Investigators detected GvH clones in recipient marrow, with some emerging earlier in ileum or blood.

About this clone itself: Its antigen is currently unknown.

Clones were sequenced by immunoSEQ multiplex PCR, and TCRdb holds only the in-frame ones, with some missing. The table has tens of thousands of clones, 75% to 95% seen once. V was pared by 2 bases and J by 0 bases, with 11 bases between. The V gene's germline CDR1 is SNHLY and CDR2 FYNNEI. The CDR3 runs to 15 residues. The chain joins TRBV2 to TRBJ2-7; perhaps TRBD1 as D (6 bases). The clonotype originates from a human donor who received an intestinal transplant. The sample here was unstimulated CD8+ T cells sorted from spleen or lymph node cells, taken before intestinal transplant. The CDR3 coding sequence is TGTGCCAGCAGTGAAATAGGGGGACCCTCCTACGAGCAGTACTTC. Translation gives CASSEIGGPSYEQYF.